The T cell receptor (beta chain) under discussion was sequenced for a study of T cell responses to AZD1222 COVID-19 vaccine. Study-level findings and limits: White British people made up most donors, females outnumbered males, and clonal diversity was possibly underestimated. Repertoire collection took place solely once the T cell response had peaked. The reported proportion of spike-specific TCRs targeting unmutated variant regions was nearly half.

Only in-frame clones appear in the TCRdb table, and some are missing; sequencing was by immunoSEQ multiplex PCR. The table records 130,000 or so clones, approximately 95% of them present only once. For this clone: Its antigen remains unidentified.

The V end lost 0 bases, the J end lost 2 bases, and 8 bases lay between the germline ends. Per germline, CDR1 SGHDT and CDR2 YYEEEE. The CDR3 has 15 residues. This specimen consisted of peripheral blood, obtained on day 0 of MenACWY control vaccination. The clonotype was recovered from an adult in good health. The chain employs TRBV5-6 and TRBJ2-2; TRBD1 might be the D (6 bases). The CDR3 nucleotides read TGTGCCAGCAGCTTGGCAGGGGTCAACACCGGGGAGCTGTTTTTT. This encodes CASSLAGVNTGELFF. Complete variable domain (other parts from reference TRBV5-6 and TRBJ2-2): DAGVTQSPTHLIKTRGQQVTLRCSPKSGHDTVSWYQQALGQGPQFIFQYYEEEERQRGNFPDRFSGHQFPNYSSELNVNALLLGDSALYLCASSLAGVNTGELFFGEGSRLTVL.